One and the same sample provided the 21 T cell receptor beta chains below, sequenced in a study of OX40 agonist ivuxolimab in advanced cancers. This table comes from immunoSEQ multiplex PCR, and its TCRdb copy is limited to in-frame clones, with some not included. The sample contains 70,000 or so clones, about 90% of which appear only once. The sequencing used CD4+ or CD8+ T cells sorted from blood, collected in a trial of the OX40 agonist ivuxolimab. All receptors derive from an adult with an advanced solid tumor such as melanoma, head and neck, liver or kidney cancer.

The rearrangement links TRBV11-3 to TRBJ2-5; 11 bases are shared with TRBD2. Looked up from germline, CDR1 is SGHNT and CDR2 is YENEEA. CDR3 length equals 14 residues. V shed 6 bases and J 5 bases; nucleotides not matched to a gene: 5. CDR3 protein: CASSPSGRRETQYF. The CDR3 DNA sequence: TGTGCCAGCAGTCCTAGCGGGAGGAGGGAGACCCAGTACTTC.

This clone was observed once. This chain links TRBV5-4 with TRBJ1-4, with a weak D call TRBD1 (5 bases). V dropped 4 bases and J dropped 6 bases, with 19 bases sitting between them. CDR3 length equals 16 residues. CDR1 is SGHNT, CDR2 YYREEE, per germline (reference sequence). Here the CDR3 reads CASSARDEGSYEKLFF. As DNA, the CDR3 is TGTGCCAGCAGCGCCCGGGACGAGGGATCCTATGAAAAACTGTTTTTT.

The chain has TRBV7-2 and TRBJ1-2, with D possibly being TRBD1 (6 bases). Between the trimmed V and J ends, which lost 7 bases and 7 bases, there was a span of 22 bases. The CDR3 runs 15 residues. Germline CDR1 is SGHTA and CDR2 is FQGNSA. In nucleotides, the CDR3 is TGTGCCAGCACCCCGACGGTGGGGGCTAGGGCTGGCTACACCTTC. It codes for CASTPTVGARAGYTF. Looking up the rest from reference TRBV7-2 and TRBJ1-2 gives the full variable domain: GAGVSQSPSNKVTEKGKDVELRCDPISGHTALYWYRQSLGQGLEFLIYFQGNSAPDKSGLPSDRFSAERTGGSVSTLTIQRTQQEDSAVYLCASTPTVGARAGYTFGSGTRLTVV.

CDR3 sequence reads: CASSLGVSGSYEQYF. For the CDR3, the DNA is TGTGCCAGCAGCTTAGGGGTTAGCGGGAGCTACGAGCAGTACTTC. The chain combines TRBV7-3 with TRBJ2-7, with TRBD2 matching 9 bases. The germline CDR1 and CDR2 sequences are SGHTA and FQGTGA. The V and J ends lost 2 bases and 3 bases, in that order; junction bases with no gene match: 5. The CDR3 has 15 residues.

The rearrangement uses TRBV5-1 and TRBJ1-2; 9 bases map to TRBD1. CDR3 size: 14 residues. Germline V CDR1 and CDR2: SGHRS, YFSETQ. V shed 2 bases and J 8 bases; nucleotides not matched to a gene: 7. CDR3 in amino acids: CASSFRQGTGGYTF. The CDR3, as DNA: TGCGCCAGCAGCTTCCGACAGGGGACAGGGGGCTACACCTTC.

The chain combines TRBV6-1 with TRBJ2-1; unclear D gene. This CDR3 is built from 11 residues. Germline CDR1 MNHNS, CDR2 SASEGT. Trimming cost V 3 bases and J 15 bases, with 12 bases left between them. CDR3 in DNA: TGTGCCAGCAGTGATGTTTCGTGGCGGTTCTTC. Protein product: CASSDVSWRFF.

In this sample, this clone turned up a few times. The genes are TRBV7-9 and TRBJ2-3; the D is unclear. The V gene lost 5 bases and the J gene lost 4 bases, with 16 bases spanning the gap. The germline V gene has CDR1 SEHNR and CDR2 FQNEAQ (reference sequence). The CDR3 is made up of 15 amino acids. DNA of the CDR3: TGTGCCAGCAGCCCTACATACAATTTACCAGATACGCAGTATTTT. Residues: CASSPTYNLPDTQYF.

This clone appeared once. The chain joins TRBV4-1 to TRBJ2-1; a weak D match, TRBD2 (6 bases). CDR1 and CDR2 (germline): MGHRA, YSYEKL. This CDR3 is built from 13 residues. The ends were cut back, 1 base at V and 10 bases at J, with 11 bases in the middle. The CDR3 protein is CASSQVYLAEQFF. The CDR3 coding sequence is TGCGCCAGCAGCCAAGTCTACCTAGCGGAGCAGTTCTTC.

CDR3 DNA sequence: TGCGCCAGCAGCTTAGGAGTCAGGCGCAGGGACAATGAAAAACTGTTTTTT. It translates to CASSLGVRRRDNEKLFF. The chain has TRBV5-1 and TRBJ1-4, with D perhaps TRBD1 (5 bases). The CDR3 is made up of 17 amino acids. Germline CDR1 is SGHRS and CDR2 is YFSETQ. Trimming pared 2 bases from V and 5 bases from J, leaving 19 bases between.

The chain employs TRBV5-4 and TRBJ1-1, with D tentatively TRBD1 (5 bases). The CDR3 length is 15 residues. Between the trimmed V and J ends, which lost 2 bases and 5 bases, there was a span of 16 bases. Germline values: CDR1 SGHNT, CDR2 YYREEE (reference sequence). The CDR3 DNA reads TGTGCCAGCAGCTTCCCCTCCTCCCGGGGGACTGAAGCTTTCTTT. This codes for CASSFPSSRGTEAFF.

CDR3 nucleotide sequence: TGCGCCAGCAGCCAACAACTAGCGGGAGTTGGGGAGCAGTTCTTC. Translating it yields CASSQQLAGVGEQFF. The chain is built from TRBV4-3 and TRBJ2-1, with 11 bases matching TRBD2. CDR3 length: 15 residues. V lost 2 bases and J lost 10; bases outside the gene matches: 7. Looked up from germline, CDR1 is LGHNA and CDR2 is YSLEER.

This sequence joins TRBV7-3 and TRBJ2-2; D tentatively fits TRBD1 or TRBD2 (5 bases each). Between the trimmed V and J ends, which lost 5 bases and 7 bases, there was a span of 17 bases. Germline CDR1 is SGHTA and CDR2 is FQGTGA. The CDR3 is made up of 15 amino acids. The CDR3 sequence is CASSPRTRGNGELFF. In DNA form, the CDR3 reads TGTGCCAGCAGCCCCAGGACGAGGGGCAACGGGGAGCTGTTTTTT.

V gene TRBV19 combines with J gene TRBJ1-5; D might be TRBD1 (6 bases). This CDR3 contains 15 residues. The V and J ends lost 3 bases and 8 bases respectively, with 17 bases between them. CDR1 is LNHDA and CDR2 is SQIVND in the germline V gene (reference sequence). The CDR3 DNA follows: TGTGCCAGTAGTATCGGGGGCCTCTTATCAAAGCCCCAGCATTTT. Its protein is CASSIGGLLSKPQHF.

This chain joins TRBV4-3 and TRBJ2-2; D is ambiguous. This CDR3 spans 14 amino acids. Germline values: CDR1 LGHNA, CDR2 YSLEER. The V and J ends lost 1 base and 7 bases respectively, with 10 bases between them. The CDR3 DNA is TGCGCCAGCAGCCAAGTTTTACTTTTCGGGGAGCTGTTTTTT. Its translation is CASSQVLLFGELFF.

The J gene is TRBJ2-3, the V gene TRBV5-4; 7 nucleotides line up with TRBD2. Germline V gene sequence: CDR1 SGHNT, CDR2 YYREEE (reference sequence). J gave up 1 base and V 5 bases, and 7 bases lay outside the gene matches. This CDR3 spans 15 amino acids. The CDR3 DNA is TGTGCCAGCAGAACTAGCGTGACCGGCACAGATACGCAGTATTTT. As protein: CASRTSVTGTDTQYF. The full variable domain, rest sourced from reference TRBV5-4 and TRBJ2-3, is ETGVTQSPTHLIKTRGQQVTLRCSSQSGHNTVSWYQQALGQGPQFIFQYYREEENGRGNFPPRFSGLQFPNYSSELNVNALELDDSALYLCASRTSVTGTDTQYFGPGTRLTVL.

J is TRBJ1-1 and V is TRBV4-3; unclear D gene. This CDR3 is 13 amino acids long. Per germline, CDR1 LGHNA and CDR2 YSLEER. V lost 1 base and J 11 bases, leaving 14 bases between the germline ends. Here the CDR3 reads CASSQVISQKAFF. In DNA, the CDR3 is TGCGCCAGCAGCCAAGTTATTTCCCAGAAGGCTTTCTTT.

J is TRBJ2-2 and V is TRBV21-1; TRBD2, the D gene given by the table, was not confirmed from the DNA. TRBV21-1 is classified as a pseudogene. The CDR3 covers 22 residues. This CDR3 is CASSKGGLAGLAPLKNTGELFF. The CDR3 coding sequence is TGTGCCAGCAGCAAAGGAGGACTAGCGGGCTTAGCCCCTTTGAAAAACACCGGGGAGCTGTTTTTT.

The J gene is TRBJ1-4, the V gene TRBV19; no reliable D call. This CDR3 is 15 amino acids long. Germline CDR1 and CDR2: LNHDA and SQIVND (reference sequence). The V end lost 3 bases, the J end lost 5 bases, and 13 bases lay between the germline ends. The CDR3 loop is CASSIGQAYNEKLFF. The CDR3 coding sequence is TGTGCCAGTAGTATTGGTCAGGCGTACAATGAAAAACTGTTTTTT.

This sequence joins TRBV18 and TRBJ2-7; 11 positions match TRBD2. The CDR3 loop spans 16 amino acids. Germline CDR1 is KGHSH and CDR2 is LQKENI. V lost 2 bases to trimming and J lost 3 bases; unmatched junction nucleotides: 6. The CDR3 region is CASSPKVAGGDYEQYF. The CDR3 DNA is TGTGCCAGCTCACCAAAAGTAGCGGGAGGGGACTACGAGCAGTACTTC.

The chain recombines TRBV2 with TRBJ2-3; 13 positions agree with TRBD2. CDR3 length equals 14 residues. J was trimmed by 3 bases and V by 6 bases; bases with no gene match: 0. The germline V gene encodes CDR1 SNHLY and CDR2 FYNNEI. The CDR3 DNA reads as TGTGCCAGCAGACTAGCGGGAGGGACAGATACGCAGTATTTT. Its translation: CASRLAGGTDTQYF.

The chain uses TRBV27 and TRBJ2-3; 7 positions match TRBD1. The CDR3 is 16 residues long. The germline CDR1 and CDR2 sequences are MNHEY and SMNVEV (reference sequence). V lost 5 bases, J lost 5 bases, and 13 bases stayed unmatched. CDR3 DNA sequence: TGTGCCAGCAGTAAAATATTTAGGGGGCGGAGAGATACGCAGTATTTT. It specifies CASSKIFRGRRDTQYF.